The 11 T cell receptor beta chains reported below all come from one sample, sequenced in a study of blood T cells in healthy people across ages (dated by TCRdb to between 2014 and 2017). The library was made by 5' RACE. The sequencing machine was an Illumina HiSeq 2500. A second PCR of roughly 6 to 12 cycles was run with a J-beta primer mix and a sample-barcoded 5' primer. TCRdb cleaned the public reads at Q25 with fastp, built clones with MiXCR and kept in-frame beta chains. Here each entry gathers all rows of one CDR3 protein and keeps the most common genes and DNA. This sample gives about 930,000 distinct CDR3 sequences in total; roughly 28% of them show up just once. The ten largest clones add up to roughly 10% of the sample. The same data also went into a second study, on T cells of mothers and their children.

The sequenced material came from blood. The receptors here all came from a woman aged 40-49 years in good health.

This chain uses TRBV14 with TRBJ1-3; the D gene is possibly TRBD1 (5 bases). V lost 4 bases, J lost 4 bases, and 8 bases lay in between. Germline-derived CDR1 and CDR2 are SGHDN and FVKESK. CDR3 length: 13 residues. The CDR3 DNA reads TGTGCCAGCAGCCGACAGCCGGGAAACACCATATATTTT. This gives the protein CASSRQPGNTIYF.

A single count supports this clonotype. It may be a read error: a sequence one base away is much more abundant. The V gene is TRBV5-1, the J gene TRBJ2-7, with 9 positions matching TRBD1. The CDR3 spans 15 residues. The germline V gene has CDR1 SGHRS and CDR2 YFSETQ. Germline trimming cut 3 bases from V and 3 bases from J; bases unmatched to any gene: 7. CDR3 bases: TGCGCCAGCAGCTGGGGACAGGGTATGAACTACGAGCAGTACTTC. This sequence encodes CASSWGQGMNYEQYF.

This clonotype has a count of ten or more. The gene calls are TRBV29-1 and TRBJ2-7; D might be TRBD1 (5 bases). Germline CDR1 reads SQVTM; CDR2 reads ANQGSEA. V was trimmed by 2 bases and J by 0 bases, leaving 8 bases between them. The CDR3 covers 13 residues. The CDR3 loop reads CSVETDNSYEQYF. Written as DNA, the CDR3 is TGCAGCGTTGAAACGGACAACTCCTACGAGCAGTACTTC.

This clonotype has more than one count but fewer than ten. This chain connects TRBV7-2 to TRBJ2-1, with 7 nucleotides matching TRBD2. CDR1 SGHTA and CDR2 FQGNSA come from the germline V gene. CDR3 length: 14 amino acids. The trim removed 1 base at V and 13 bases at J, leaving 10 bases unmatched. The CDR3 coding sequence is TGTGCCAGCAGCTTAGGAGCTAGCCGGGAGGTCCAGTTCTTC. This codes for CASSLGASREVQFF.

The chain links TRBV5-1 to TRBJ1-1; D gene uncertain. The CDR3 length is 13 residues. V lost 3 bases, J lost 11 bases, and 17 bases lay in between. Germline CDR1 reads SGHRS; CDR2 reads YFSETQ. CDR3 DNA: TGCGCCAGCAGCTCCGGCCCCCACCGAAGGGCTTTCTTT. This encodes CASSSGPHRRAFF.

This clonotype was seen a handful of times. This rearrangement joins TRBV4-1 to TRBJ2-3; 13 nucleotides align to TRBD2. CDR1 is MGHRA, CDR2 YSYEKL, per germline. The CDR3 has 20 residues. The junction had 15 bases not matched to a gene; V was cut back by 0 bases and J by 6 bases. The CDR3 coding sequence is TGCGCCAGCAGCCAAGATAGGCGCCCGGGACTAGCGGGGCGACCGGATACGCAGTATTTT. It is translated as CASSQDRRPGLAGRPDTQYF.

As concerns this clonotype: This may come from a read error, since a much larger clone is one base off. The rearrangement uses TRBV12-3 or TRBV12-4 and TRBJ2-5; 11 positions agree with TRBD2. With 7 bases clipped from V and 9 bases from J, the junction kept 10 bases outside the gene matches. The CDR3 is 14 amino acids. DNA for the CDR3: TGTGCCAGCACGAAACTAGCGGGGGTGGAGGCCCAGTACTTC. It codes for CASTKLAGVEAQYF.

This clonotype was seen ten or more times. The chain is built from TRBV9 and TRBJ2-1, with D possibly matching TRBD1 (5 bases). The CDR3 runs to 12 residues. Trimming left V 4 bases short and J 8 bases short, with 10 bases between. The V gene's germline CDR1 is SGDLS and CDR2 YYNGEE. The CDR3, as DNA: TGTGCCAGCAGCTTCCAGGGATATGAGCAGTTCTTC. Its translation: CASSFQGYEQFF.

This clonotype was observed many times. V and J are TRBV9 and TRBJ2-7, with D unresolved. CDR1 and CDR2 from the germline V gene are SGDLS and YYNGEE. Between the trimmed V and J ends, which lost 2 bases and 0 bases, there was a span of 9 bases. CDR3 length: 14 amino acids. The CDR3 bases are TGTGCCAGCAGCGTCGATCCGAGCTCCTACGAGCAGTACTTC. Translating it yields CASSVDPSSYEQYF.

This clonotype was counted between two and nine times. This chain links TRBV20-1 with TRBJ1-4, with 7 bases identical to TRBD1. With 0 bases clipped from V and 4 bases from J, the junction kept 5 bases outside the gene matches. Germline CDR1 is DFQATT and CDR2 is SNEGSKA (reference sequence). This CDR3 has 15 amino acids. Written as DNA, the CDR3 is TGCAGTGCTAGAGATACCTGGGACAGTAATGAAAAACTGTTTTTT. Amino acids: CSARDTWDSNEKLFF.

This clonotype was picked up a small number of times. The genes are TRBV5-1 and TRBJ2-3; no reliable D call. CDR3 length: 12 residues. CDR1 is SGHRS, CDR2 YFSETQ, per germline. Trimming shortened V by 2 bases and J by 6 bases, and 7 bases separated the two germline ends. The DNA of the CDR3 is TGCGCCAGCAGCTTCAGACCGGATACGCAGTATTTT. Translated: CASSFRPDTQYF. The whole variable domain, remainder taken from reference TRBV5-1 and TRBJ2-3, is KAGVTQTPRYLIKTRGQQVTLSCSPISGHRSVSWYQQTPGQGLQFLFEYFSETQRNKGNFPGRFSGRQFSNSRSEMNVSTLELGDSALYLCASSFRPDTQYFGPGTRLTVL.